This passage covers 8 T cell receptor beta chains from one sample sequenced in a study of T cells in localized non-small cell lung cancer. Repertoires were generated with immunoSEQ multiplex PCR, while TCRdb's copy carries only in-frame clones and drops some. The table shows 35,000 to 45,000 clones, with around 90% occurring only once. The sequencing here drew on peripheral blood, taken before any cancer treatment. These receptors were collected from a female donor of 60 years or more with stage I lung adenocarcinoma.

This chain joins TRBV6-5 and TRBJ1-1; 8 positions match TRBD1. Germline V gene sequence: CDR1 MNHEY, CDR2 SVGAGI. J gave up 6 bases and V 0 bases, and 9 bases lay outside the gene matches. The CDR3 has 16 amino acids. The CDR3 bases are TGTGCCAGCAGTTACTCGCCCAGGGGGCGCGGGTCTGAAGCTTTCTTT. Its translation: CASSYSPRGRGSEAFF.

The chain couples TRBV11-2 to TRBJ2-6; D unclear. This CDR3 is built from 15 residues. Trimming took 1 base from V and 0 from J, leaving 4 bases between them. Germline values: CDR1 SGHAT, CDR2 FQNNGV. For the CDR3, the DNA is TGTGCCAGCAGCTTAGGGATCTCTGGGGCCAACGTCCTGACTTTC. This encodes CASSLGISGANVLTF.

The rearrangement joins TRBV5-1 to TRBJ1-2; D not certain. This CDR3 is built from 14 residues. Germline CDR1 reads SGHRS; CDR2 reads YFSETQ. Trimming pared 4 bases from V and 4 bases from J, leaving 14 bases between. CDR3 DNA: TGCGCCAGCAGCCCGACTGAGGGCCCCTATGGCTACACCTTC. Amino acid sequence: CASSPTEGPYGYTF.

CDR3 sequence: CASSTYNEQFF. The DNA for the CDR3 is TGTGCCAGCAGTACCTACAATGAGCAGTTCTTC. The chain recombines TRBV27 with TRBJ2-1; D not certain. This CDR3 spans 11 amino acids. The ends were cut back, 5 bases at V and 2 bases at J, with 1 base in the middle. The V gene's germline CDR1 is MNHEY and CDR2 SMNVEV (reference sequence).

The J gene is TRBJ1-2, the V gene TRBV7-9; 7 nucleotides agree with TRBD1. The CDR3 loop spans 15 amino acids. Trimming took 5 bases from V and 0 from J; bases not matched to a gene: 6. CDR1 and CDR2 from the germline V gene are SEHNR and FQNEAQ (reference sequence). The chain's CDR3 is CASSLQGTSNYGYTF. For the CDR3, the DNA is TGTGCCAGCAGCCTACAGGGGACATCTAACTATGGCTACACCTTC.

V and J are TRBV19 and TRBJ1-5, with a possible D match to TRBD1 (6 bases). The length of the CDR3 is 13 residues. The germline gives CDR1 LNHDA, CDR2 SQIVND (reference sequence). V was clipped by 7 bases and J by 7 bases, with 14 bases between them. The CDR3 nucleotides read TGTGCCAGTACCACGACAGGTCGGCAGCCCCAGCATTTT. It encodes CASTTTGRQPQHF.

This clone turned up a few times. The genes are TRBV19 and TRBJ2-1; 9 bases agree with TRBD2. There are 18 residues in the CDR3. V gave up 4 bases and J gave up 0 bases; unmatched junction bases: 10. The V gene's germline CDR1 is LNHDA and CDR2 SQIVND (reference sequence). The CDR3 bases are TGTGCCAGTAGTACCCCGACTAGCGGTCGGAGCTCCTACAATGAGCAGTTCTTC. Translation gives CASSTPTSGRSSYNEQFF.

DNA of the CDR3: TGCGCCAGCAGCTTGGGGCAGAGCTCCTACAATGAGCAGTTCTTC. Translation: CASSLGQSSYNEQFF. The gene calls are TRBV5-1 and TRBJ2-1; D call uncertain. Germline CDR1 is SGHRS and CDR2 is YFSETQ. Between the trimmed V and J ends, which lost 0 bases and 0 bases, there was a span of 7 bases. The CDR3 consists of 15 residues.